This T cell receptor (beta chain) stems from a study of Graves' ophthalmopathy and Graves' hyperthyroidism. Study-level background: Samples of peripheral blood were obtained at initial diagnosis, prior to treatment of any kind. Regarding the study as a whole: Also, most clonotypes expanded in the thyroid above 0.001 frequency appeared in blood.

This clonotype was recorded a few times. As yet, its antigen is unknown. For donors with ophthalmopathy, the disease showed moderate-to-severe activity, reached CAS ≥3 and NOSPECS ≥4, and had lasted under 3 months. From RNA, the CDR3 regions of TCR beta chains were amplified and sequenced. The library came from an HTBI-primed first-round RT-PCR and a second-round multiplex PCR. TCRdb passed the multiplex PCR reads through MiXCR, listing each CDR3 protein once. Among about 740,000 distinct CDR3 sequences, 40% were seen once, and the ten largest hold around 40%. Trimming shortened V by 5 bases and J by 6 bases, and 13 bases separated the two germline ends. This CDR3 is 13 amino acids long. The germline V gene has CDR1 SNHLY and CDR2 FYNNEI.

Source material: peripheral blood. The receptor's source is an adult man with Graves' ophthalmopathy. V is TRBV2 and J is TRBJ1-2; perhaps TRBD1 as D (5 bases). The CDR3 region has the DNA TGTGCCAGCAGTCGAGACAGCGGGGATGGCTACACCTTC. This sequence encodes CASSRDSGDGYTF.